This T cell receptor (beta chain) was documented in a study of blood T cell repertoires in COVID-19. The wider study: Donors in the United States, Italy and Spain gave samples during acute or convalescent COVID-19. PBMCs, B-cell-depleted T cells, or T cells were the source of the cDNA or gDNA that made up the material.

The CDR3 runs 13 residues. Per the germline V gene, CDR1 is MNHEY and CDR2 is SVGAGI. Unmatched junction bases numbered 6, after V lost 8 bases and J lost 4 bases. As processed by the authors: Quantification of nucleated cells was approximated via reference gene primer amplification. Measured with immunoSEQ multiplex PCR; TCRdb has only the in-frame clones, and not every one. V and J calls and clone size are as listed in that table; D and trimming were resolved from the DNA. In the table there are about 110,000 clones, 75% to 95% of which are singletons. This clone has more than one count but fewer than ten.

The genes are TRBV6-5 and TRBJ1-1; 8 bases are shared with TRBD1. This TCR was sampled from a woman in her 30s with acute or convalescent COVID-19. Input material: peripheral blood. Written as DNA, the CDR3 is TGTGCCAGCCGCAGGGGGCGGAGCACTGAAGCTTTCTTT. Translating it yields CASRRGRSTEAFF.